This TCR beta chain came from a study of cytomegalovirus exposure and HLA in healthy donors. Study-level points and caveats: While the bulk of TCR sequences proved rare, some public TCRs turned up in many donors. Segments of the TCR beta V type were, in most cases, productive about 87% or about 30% of the time in an earlier analysis.

The CDR3 sequence is 17 residues long. Per germline, CDR1 MDHEN and CDR2 SYDVKM. The V end was cut by 4 bases, the J end by 2 bases, with 21 bases between. For this clone: Its antigen is still unknown.

The study ran its PCR with 60 Vbeta and 13 Jbeta primers. Clones were sequenced by immunoSEQ multiplex PCR, and TCRdb holds only the in-frame ones, with some missing. The sample lists 110,000 to 150,000 clones, approximately 68% occurring once. The receptor was derived from a man in his fifties or sixties in good health and CMV-seronegative. The chain joins TRBV28 to TRBJ2-7; maybe TRBD1 (8 bases). The sequencing input was PBMCs. CDR3 residues: CASSSWGGRGQTYEQYF. The CDR3 nucleotides read TGTGCCAGCAGTTCTTGGGGGGGCAGGGGGCAAACCTACGAGCAGTACTTC.